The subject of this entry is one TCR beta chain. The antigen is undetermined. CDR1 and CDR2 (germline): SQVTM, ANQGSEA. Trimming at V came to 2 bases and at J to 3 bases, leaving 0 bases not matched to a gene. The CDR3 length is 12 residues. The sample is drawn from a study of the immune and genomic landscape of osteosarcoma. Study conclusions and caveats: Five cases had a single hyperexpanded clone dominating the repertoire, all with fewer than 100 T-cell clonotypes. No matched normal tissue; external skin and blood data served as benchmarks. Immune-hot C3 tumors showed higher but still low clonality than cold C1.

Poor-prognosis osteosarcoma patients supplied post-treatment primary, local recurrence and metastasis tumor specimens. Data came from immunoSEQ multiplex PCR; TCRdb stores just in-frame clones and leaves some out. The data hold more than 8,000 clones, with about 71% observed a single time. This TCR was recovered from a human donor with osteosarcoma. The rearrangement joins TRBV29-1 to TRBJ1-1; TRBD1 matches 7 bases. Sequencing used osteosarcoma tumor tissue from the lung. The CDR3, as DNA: TGCAGCGTTGAACAGGGGGACACTGAAGCTTTCTTT. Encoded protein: CSVEQGDTEAFF.